These 32 T cell receptor beta chains came from one sample sequenced in a study of shared clonotypes between healthy human individuals. TCRdb keeps only in-frame clones here, not all; method: immunoSEQ multiplex PCR. The data hold more than 2,000,000 clones, with roughly 92% observed a single time. Sequenced sample: naive CD4+ T cells sorted from blood. Documented subset: CD45RA+ positively selected. These TCRs come from a man younger than 30 in good health.

The chain is built from TRBV4-1 and TRBJ2-7, with 8 bases that match TRBD2. CDR3 length: 15 amino acids. CDR1 MGHRA and CDR2 YSYEKL come from the germline V gene. Trimming removed 3 bases from V and 2 bases from J; junction bases left unmatched: 6. This CDR3 reads CASSQASGGPYEQYF. The CDR3 DNA is TGCGCCAGCAGCCAGGCCTCGGGGGGGCCCTACGAGCAGTACTTC.

The rearrangement uses TRBV5-1 and TRBJ2-5; the D gene could be TRBD1 or TRBD2 (5 bases each). The CDR3 has 16 amino acids. CDR1 and CDR2 from the germline V gene are SGHRS and YFSETQ. V gave up 4 bases and J gave up 2 bases, with 18 bases separating them. The CDR3 DNA reads TGCGCCAGCAGCAAGGCTCCAGGGACGATGCAAGAGACCCAGTACTTC. Protein sequence: CASSKAPGTMQETQYF.

The J gene is TRBJ1-5, the V gene TRBV4-1; TRBD1 matches at 7 bases. The CDR3 totals 15 residues. The germline V gene has CDR1 MGHRA and CDR2 YSYEKL. The ends lost 3 bases at V and 6 bases at J; junction bases unmatched: 8. This CDR3 is CASSQTDRLGQPQHF. The CDR3, as DNA: TGCGCCAGCAGCCAGACGGACAGGCTTGGTCAGCCCCAGCATTTT.

The chain is built from TRBV21-1 and TRBJ2-7; the D call of TRBD1 is as the table states it, not checked on the DNA. TRBV21-1 is tagged as a pseudogene. The CDR3 covers 14 residues. In DNA, the CDR3 is TGTGCCAGCAGTGACAGGGGGCCCCAGTACGAGCAGTACTTC. Amino acids: CASSDRGPQYEQYF.

This chain links TRBV7-3 with TRBJ2-3; no clear D gene. V lost 5 bases, J lost 2 bases, and 8 bases lay in between. CDR1 is SGHTA and CDR2 is FQGTGA in the germline V gene. The CDR3 has 13 residues. CDR3 sequence reads: CASSESYTDTQYF. CDR3 nucleotide sequence: TGTGCCAGCAGCGAAAGTTACACAGATACGCAGTATTTT. Together with reference TRBV7-3 and TRBJ2-3, the CDR3 gives the full variable domain: GAGVSQTPSNKVTEKGKYVELRCDPISGHTALYWYRQSLGQGPEFLIYFQGTGAADDSGLPNDRFFAVRPEGSVSTLKIQRTERGDSAVYLCASSESYTDTQYFGPGTRLTVL.

The chain combines TRBV27 with TRBJ2-4, with 7 bases aligning to TRBD1. V trimming: 6 bases; J trimming: 11 bases; junction bases outside the gene matches: 10. The germline CDR1 and CDR2 sequences are MNHEY and SMNVEV (reference sequence). The CDR3 runs to 13 residues. CDR3 DNA sequence: TGTGCCAGCAGGGATACGACAGGGACCGTTCAGTACTTC. Translation: CASRDTTGTVQYF.

The chain employs TRBV6-6 and TRBJ2-7, with a tentative D call TRBD1 (6 bases). This CDR3 comprises 12 residues. Trimming stripped 6 bases from V and 7 bases from J, with 13 bases between. Germline values: CDR1 MNHNY, CDR2 SVGAGI (reference sequence). The CDR3 sequence is CASSYRVWEQYF. The CDR3 nucleotides read TGTGCCAGCAGCTACAGGGTATGGGAGCAGTACTTC.

This chain uses TRBV25-1 with TRBJ2-2, with D perhaps TRBD2 (6 bases). Germline values: CDR1 MGHDK, CDR2 SYGVNS. The CDR3 length is 14 residues. V gave up 6 bases and J gave up 4 bases, with 12 bases separating them. The CDR3 DNA sequence: TGTGCCAGCAGCCAGGTGGGGGGCACCGGGGAGCTGTTTTTT. This gives the protein CASSQVGGTGELFF.

The CDR3 bases are TGTGCCAGCAGCCCCCGGGGCTCAGGGTCCGCCGCAACTAATGAAAAACTGTTTTTT. It is translated as CASSPRGSGSAATNEKLFF. The rearrangement uses TRBV9 and TRBJ1-4; possibly TRBD1 for D (5 bases). V lost 4 bases and J lost 0, with 22 bases in between. This CDR3 spans 19 amino acids. CDR1 and CDR2 from the germline V gene are SGDLS and YYNGEE.

The rearrangement uses TRBV30 and TRBJ2-2; D assignment may be TRBD1 or TRBD2 (6 bases each). Trimming took 3 bases from V and 6 from J, leaving 23 bases between them. This CDR3 contains 17 residues. Per germline, CDR1 GTSNPN and CDR2 SVGIG (reference sequence). In DNA, the CDR3 is TGTGCCTGGAGGGGGGGAAAGGACAGTCTAAGCCCCGGGGAGCTGTTTTTT. This sequence encodes CAWRGGKDSLSPGELFF.

This chain joins TRBV6-5 and TRBJ2-5, with 7 bases fitting TRBD2. CDR1 MNHEY and CDR2 SVGAGI come from the germline V gene. Unmatched junction bases numbered 6, after V lost 0 bases and J lost 2 bases. The CDR3 has 16 amino acids. CDR3 sequence: CASSYSAQRGQETQYF. The CDR3 coding sequence is TGTGCCAGCAGTTACTCGGCCCAGCGGGGACAAGAGACCCAGTACTTC.

V usage is TRBV4-1 and J usage is TRBJ2-7; weak D call: TRBD2 (5 bases). Per germline, CDR1 MGHRA and CDR2 YSYEKL. Trimming stripped 0 bases from V and 0 bases from J, with 15 bases between. The CDR3 runs to 17 residues. CDR3 sequence reads: CASSQDPTTTSSYEQYF. The CDR3 nucleotides are TGCGCCAGCAGCCAAGATCCAACAACTACTAGCTCCTACGAGCAGTACTTC.

V gene TRBV10-3 combines with J gene TRBJ1-6, with a weak D call TRBD1 (6 bases). The germline V gene encodes CDR1 ENHRY and CDR2 SYGVKD. CDR3 length: 17 amino acids. The V end was cut by 0 bases, the J end by 7 bases, with 16 bases between. CDR3 sequence: CAISESGGVAGNSPLHF. The CDR3 DNA reads TGTGCCATCAGTGAGTCAGGGGGTGTCGCTGGAAATTCACCCCTCCACTTT.

This chain uses TRBV5-1 with TRBJ2-3; D is unclear. Trimming took off 1 base at V and 2 bases at J, with 8 bases between the two ends. CDR3 length: 14 residues. Germline V CDR1 and CDR2: SGHRS, YFSETQ. In DNA form, the CDR3 reads TGCGCCAGCAGCTTGCTTCTAGACACAGATACGCAGTATTTT. Its translation: CASSLLLDTDTQYF. Together with reference TRBV5-1 and TRBJ2-3, the CDR3 gives the full variable domain: KAGVTQTPRYLIKTRGQQVTLSCSPISGHRSVSWYQQTPGQGLQFLFEYFSETQRNKGNFPGRFSGRQFSNSRSEMNVSTLELGDSALYLCASSLLLDTDTQYFGPGTRLTVL.

This clone was counted a few times. The chain combines TRBV28 with TRBJ2-2, with a weak D call TRBD2 (5 bases). Trimming left V 4 bases short and J 6 bases short, with 18 bases between. The germline V gene has CDR1 MDHEN and CDR2 SYDVKM. The CDR3 runs 16 residues. CDR3 DNA: TGTGCCAGCAGTTCGGGCAGCCGGGTCGGGGCCGGGGAGCTGTTTTTT. This translates into CASSSGSRVGAGELFF.

As to this clone: Distinct nucleotide sequences in the sample also encode this CDR3. V is TRBV7-2 and J is TRBJ1-2, with TRBD1 identical over 7 bases. J gave up 5 bases and V 1 base, and 1 base lay outside the gene matches. This CDR3 has 13 residues. Germline CDR1 is SGHTA and CDR2 is FQGNSA. CDR3 nucleotide sequence: TGTGCCAGCAGCTTAGAGACAGGGTATGGCTACACCTTC. Its translation: CASSLETGYGYTF. The complete variable domain, with remaining parts taken from reference TRBV7-2 and TRBJ1-2, reads GAGVSQSPSNKVTEKGKDVELRCDPISGHTALYWYRQSLGQGLEFLIYFQGNSAPDKSGLPSDRFSAERTGGSVSTLTIQRTQQEDSAVYLCASSLETGYGYTFGSGTRLTVV.

The chain recombines TRBV6-1 with TRBJ2-1, with 13 bases that match TRBD2. J gave up 6 bases and V 5 bases, and 4 bases lay outside the gene matches. The CDR3 totals 15 residues. Germline CDR1 is MNHNS and CDR2 is SASEGT. In nucleotides, the CDR3 is TGTGCCAGCAGTACTAGCGGGGGGGCGATCAATGAGCAGTTCTTC. Its translation is CASSTSGGAINEQFF.

The V call is TRBV7-9, the J call TRBJ2-1; 7 nucleotides align to TRBD2. V was pared by 2 bases and J by 7 bases, with 11 bases of the junction left unmatched. Per germline, CDR1 SEHNR and CDR2 FQNEAQ (reference sequence). The CDR3 sequence is 16 residues long. The CDR3 coding sequence is TGTGCCAGCAGCTTAAGCCTAGCGGTCTATGGTAATGAGCAGTTCTTC. Protein: CASSLSLAVYGNEQFF.

The gene calls are TRBV7-8 and TRBJ1-5, with TRBD1 matching 8 bases. The V gene's germline CDR1 is SGHVS and CDR2 FQNEAQ. This CDR3 is built from 16 residues. Losses at the gene ends were 4 bases for V and 0 bases for J; bases not matched to a gene: 5. CDR3 nucleotide sequence: TGTGCCAGCAGCTATGGACAGGGAGATAGCAATCAGCCCCAGCATTTT. It is translated as CASSYGQGDSNQPQHF.

The chain is built from TRBV10-1 and TRBJ1-1; 7 nucleotides match TRBD1. Germline trimming cut 6 bases from V and 7 bases from J; bases unmatched to any gene: 11. Germline V gene sequence: CDR1 WNHNN, CDR2 SYGVQD (reference sequence). This CDR3 contains 14 residues. The CDR3 coding sequence is TGCGCCAGCAGCCACGACAGGGTTTCGGGTGAAGCTTTCTTT. Its translation: CASSHDRVSGEAFF.

This clone appeared once. This sample also contains other DNA sequences that code for the same CDR3. J is TRBJ2-3 and V is TRBV2; the D is unclear. V dropped 3 bases and J dropped 8 bases, with 6 bases sitting between them. CDR3 size: 11 residues. Germline-derived CDR1 and CDR2 are SNHLY and FYNNEI. The CDR3 region is CASSELGTQYF. The CDR3, as DNA: TGTGCCAGCAGTGAGTTGGGTACGCAGTATTTT.

Regarding this clone: Within the sample, other DNA sequences also encode this same CDR3. J is TRBJ2-7 and V is TRBV14, with D hard to call. Trimming took 1 base from V and 1 from J, leaving 5 bases between them. The CDR3 contains 13 residues. Germline V gene lookup returns CDR1 SGHDN and CDR2 FVKESK. The CDR3 loop reads CASSQGVSYEQYF. The CDR3 DNA follows: TGTGCCAGCAGCCAAGGGGTTTCCTACGAGCAGTACTTC.

This clone was detected once. The V gene is TRBV9, the J gene TRBJ2-2; D is possibly TRBD2 (5 bases). Germline lookup yields CDR1 SGDLS and CDR2 YYNGEE. This CDR3 has 12 amino acids. V lost 4 bases, J lost 7 bases, and 8 bases lay in between. The CDR3 region is CASSLRDGELFF. Here the CDR3 DNA reads TGTGCCAGCAGCCTCCGGGACGGGGAGCTGTTTTTT.

V gene TRBV4-1 combines with J gene TRBJ2-5; D gene uncertain. This CDR3 region has 15 residues. Germline V CDR1 and CDR2: MGHRA, YSYEKL. Trimming stripped 0 bases from V and 1 base from J, with 9 bases between. The CDR3: CASSQDPGSQETQYF. CDR3 DNA: TGCGCCAGCAGCCAAGATCCCGGCAGCCAAGAGACCCAGTACTTC.

The chain carries TRBV19 and TRBJ1-5, with 7 bases aligning to TRBD1. CDR3 length: 15 residues. CDR1 and CDR2 from the germline V gene are LNHDA and SQIVND (reference sequence). J lost 6 bases, V lost 8 bases, and 13 bases had no gene match. CDR3 coding DNA: TGTGCCAGTTGGTCAGGGGGGGAGTTGGGTCAGCCCCAGCATTTT. It codes for CASWSGGELGQPQHF.

As for this clone: The sample contains more than one DNA sequence encoding this CDR3. CDR3: CATSPDANYGYTF. Written as DNA, the CDR3 is TGTGCCACCAGCCCCGACGCGAACTATGGCTACACCTTC. V is TRBV15 and J is TRBJ1-2; D is undetermined. The germline V gene has CDR1 LNHNV and CDR2 YYDKDF (reference sequence). Between the trimmed V and J ends, which lost 5 bases and 2 bases, there was a span of 9 bases. The CDR3 spans 13 residues.

This clone occurred a few times. This chain joins TRBV29-1 and TRBJ1-1, with TRBD1 as a possible D gene (6 bases). The V gene's germline CDR1 is SQVTM and CDR2 ANQGSEA. V dropped 6 bases and J dropped 0 bases, with 14 bases sitting between them. The CDR3 sequence is 14 residues long. The CDR3 bases are TGCAGCGTAGCCGGGACATTGATGAACACTGAAGCTTTCTTT. It specifies CSVAGTLMNTEAFF.

This clone occurred once. V and J are TRBV28 and TRBJ1-1; perhaps TRBD1 as D (5 bases). Germline V gene data show CDR1 as MDHEN and CDR2 as SYDVKM. The CDR3 spans 13 residues. Deletions cut 7 bases from V and 4 bases from J, with 13 bases between. CDR3 in DNA: TGTGCCAGCATCTCCGGGGCCCGCACTGAAGCTTTCTTT. Its protein product is CASISGARTEAFF.

The chain carries TRBV7-2 and TRBJ2-3; 11 bases are a match to TRBD2. Germline assignment: CDR1 SGHTA and CDR2 FQGNSA. Unmatched junction bases numbered 2, after V lost 1 base and J lost 2 bases. This CDR3 has 16 amino acids. This chain's CDR3 is CASSLGLAGNTDTQYF. DNA for the CDR3: TGTGCCAGCAGCTTAGGACTAGCGGGGAACACAGATACGCAGTATTTT. Using reference TRBV7-2 and TRBJ2-3 for the parts outside the CDR3, the full variable domain is GAGVSQSPSNKVTEKGKDVELRCDPISGHTALYWYRQSLGQGLEFLIYFQGNSAPDKSGLPSDRFSAERTGGSVSTLTIQRTQQEDSAVYLCASSLGLAGNTDTQYFGPGTRLTVL.

V is TRBV28 and J is TRBJ1-2; 9 bases line up with TRBD1. Germline values: CDR1 MDHEN, CDR2 SYDVKM. Losses at the gene ends were 6 bases for V and 2 bases for J; bases not matched to a gene: 10. This CDR3 region has 16 residues. The CDR3 is CASSALEQGANYGYTF. Here the CDR3 DNA reads TGTGCCAGCAGCGCCTTGGAACAGGGGGCAAACTATGGCTACACCTTC.

V gene TRBV5-1 combines with J gene TRBJ2-7; 9 positions agree with TRBD2. The CDR3 runs to 15 residues. CDR1 SGHRS and CDR2 YFSETQ come from the germline V gene. The V and J ends lost 0 bases and 0 bases, in that order; junction bases with no gene match: 1. The CDR3 DNA is TGCGCCAGCAGCTTGGTTAGCGGGAGCTCCTACGAGCAGTACTTC. Residues: CASSLVSGSSYEQYF.

The V call is TRBV11-2, the J call TRBJ1-1; no definite D call. In germline, CDR1 is SGHAT, CDR2 FQNNGV. Trimming left V 1 base short and J 10 bases short, with 13 bases between. CDR3 size: 13 residues. The CDR3 spells CASSLVGGVGAFF. The CDR3 bases are TGTGCCAGCAGCTTAGTAGGCGGGGTGGGAGCTTTCTTT.